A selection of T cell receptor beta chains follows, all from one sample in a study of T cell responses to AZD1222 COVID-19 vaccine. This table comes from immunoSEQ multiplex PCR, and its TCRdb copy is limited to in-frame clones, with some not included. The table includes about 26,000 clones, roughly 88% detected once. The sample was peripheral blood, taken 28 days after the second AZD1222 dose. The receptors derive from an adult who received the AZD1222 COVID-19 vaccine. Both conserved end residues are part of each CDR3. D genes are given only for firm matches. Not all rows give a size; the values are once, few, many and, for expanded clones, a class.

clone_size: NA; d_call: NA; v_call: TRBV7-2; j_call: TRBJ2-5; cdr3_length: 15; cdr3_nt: TGTGCCAGCAGCTCGTACCCGGGGGTGCCGGGGACCCAGTACTTC; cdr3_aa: CASSSYPGVPGTQYF
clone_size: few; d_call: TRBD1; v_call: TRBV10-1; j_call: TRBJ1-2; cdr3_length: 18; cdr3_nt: TGCGCCAGCAGTGAGTGGGGGGGGACAGGGGGCGCAGACTATGGCTACACCTTC; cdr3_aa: CASSEWGGTGGADYGYTF
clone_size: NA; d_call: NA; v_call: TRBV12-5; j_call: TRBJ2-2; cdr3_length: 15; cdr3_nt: TGTGCTAGTGGTTTAGCCCCTCAGGGAATCGGGGAGCTGTTTTTT; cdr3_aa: CASGLAPQGIGELFF
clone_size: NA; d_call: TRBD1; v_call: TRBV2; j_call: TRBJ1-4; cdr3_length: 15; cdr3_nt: TGTGCCAGCAGCCTCGACAGGGGGATTAATGAAAAACTGTTTTTT; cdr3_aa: CASSLDRGINEKLFF
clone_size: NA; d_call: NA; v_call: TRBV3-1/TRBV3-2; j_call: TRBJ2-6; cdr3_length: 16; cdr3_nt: TGTGCCAGCAGCCAAGACCCAGGGACCGGGGCCAACGTCCTGACTTTC; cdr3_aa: CASSQDPGTGANVLTF
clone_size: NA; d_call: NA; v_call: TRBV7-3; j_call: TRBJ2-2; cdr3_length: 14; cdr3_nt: TGTGCCAGCAGCTTAGGGTCGGACACCGGGGAGCTGTTTTTT; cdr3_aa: CASSLGSDTGELFF
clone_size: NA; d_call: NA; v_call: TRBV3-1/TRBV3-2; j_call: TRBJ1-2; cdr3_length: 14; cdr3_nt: TGTGCCAGCAGCCCTTCCGGGGCAAACTATGGCTACACCTTC; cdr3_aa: CASSPSGANYGYTF
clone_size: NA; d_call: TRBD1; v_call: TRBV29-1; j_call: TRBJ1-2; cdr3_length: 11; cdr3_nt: TGCAGCGTACAGGGGTCGGATGGCTACACCTTC; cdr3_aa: CSVQGSDGYTF
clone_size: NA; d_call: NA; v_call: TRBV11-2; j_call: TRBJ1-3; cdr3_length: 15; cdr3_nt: TGTGCCAGCAGCTTAGAAGGGACGGCTGGAAACACCATATATTTT; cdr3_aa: CASSLEGTAGNTIYF
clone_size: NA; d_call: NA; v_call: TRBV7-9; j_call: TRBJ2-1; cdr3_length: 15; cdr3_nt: TGTGCCAGCAGCTTAGAATCAGGGACCTACAATGAGCAGTTCTTC; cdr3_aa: CASSLESGTYNEQFF
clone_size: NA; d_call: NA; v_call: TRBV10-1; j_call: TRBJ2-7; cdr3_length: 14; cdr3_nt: TGCGCCAGAGAAACGGCCCAGAGCTCCTACGAGCAGTACTTC; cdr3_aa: CARETAQSSYEQYF
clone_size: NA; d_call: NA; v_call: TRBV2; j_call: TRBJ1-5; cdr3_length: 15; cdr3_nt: TGTGCCAGCAGTTGGGGACCCCCTAGCAATCAGCCCCAGCATTTT; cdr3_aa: CASSWGPPSNQPQHF
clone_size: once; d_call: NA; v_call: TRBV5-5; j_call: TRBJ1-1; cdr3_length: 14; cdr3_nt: TGTGCCAGCGGCTCAGTGGGGGTGAACACTGAAGCTTTCTTT; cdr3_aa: CASGSVGVNTEAFF
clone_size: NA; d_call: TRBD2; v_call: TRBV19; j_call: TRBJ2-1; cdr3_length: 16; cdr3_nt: TGTGCCAGTAGTAGGGGACTAGCGGGGGGCCTAAATGAGCAGTTCTTC; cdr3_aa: CASSRGLAGGLNEQFF
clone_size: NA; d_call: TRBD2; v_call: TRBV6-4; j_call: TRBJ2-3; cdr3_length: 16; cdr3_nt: TGTGCCAGCAGTGACTCGGCTCGGGGGGGTGCCTCTTCGCAGTATTTT; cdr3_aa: CASSDSARGGASSQYF
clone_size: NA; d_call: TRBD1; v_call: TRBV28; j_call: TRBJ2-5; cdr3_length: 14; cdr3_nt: TGTGCCAGCAGTTCCTGGACAGGGGACGAGACCCAGTACTTC; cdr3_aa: CASSSWTGDETQYF
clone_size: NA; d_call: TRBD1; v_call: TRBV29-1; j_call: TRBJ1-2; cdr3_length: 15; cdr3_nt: TGCAGCGTTGAACATTGGGACAGGGGACGCTATGGCTACACCTTC; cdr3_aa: CSVEHWDRGRYGYTF
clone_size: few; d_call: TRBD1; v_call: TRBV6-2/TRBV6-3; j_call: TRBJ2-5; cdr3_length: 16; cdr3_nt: TGTGCCAGCAGTCCGGGACAGGGGGCGCGAGGGGAGACCCAGTACTTC; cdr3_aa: CASSPGQGARGETQYF
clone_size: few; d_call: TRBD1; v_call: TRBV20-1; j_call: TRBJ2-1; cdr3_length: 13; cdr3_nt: TGCAGTGCTAGTAACAGGGGAGCTAATGAGCAGTTCTTC; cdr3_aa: CSASNRGANEQFF
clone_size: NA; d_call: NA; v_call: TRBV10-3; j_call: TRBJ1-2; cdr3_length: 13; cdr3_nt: TGTGCCATCAGTGACAGGGTATTAGATGGCTACACCTTC; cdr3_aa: CAISDRVLDGYTF
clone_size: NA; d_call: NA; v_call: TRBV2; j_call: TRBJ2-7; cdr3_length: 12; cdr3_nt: TGTGCCAGCAGGGACAGTTCCTACGAGCAGTACTTC; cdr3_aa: CASRDSSYEQYF
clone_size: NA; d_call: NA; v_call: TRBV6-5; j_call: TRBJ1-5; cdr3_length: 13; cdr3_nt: TGTGCCAGCACCCCGCTAGCAGGTCAGCCCCAGCATTTT; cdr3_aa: CASTPLAGQPQHF
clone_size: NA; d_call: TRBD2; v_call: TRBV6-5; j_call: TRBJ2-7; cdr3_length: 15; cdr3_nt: TGTGCCAGCAGTCGGACTAGCGGGGGGAGGTACGAGCAGTACTTC; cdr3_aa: CASSRTSGGRYEQYF
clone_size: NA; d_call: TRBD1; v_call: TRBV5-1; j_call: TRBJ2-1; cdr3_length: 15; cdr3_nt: TGCGCCACCGTCGTAGGGGACAGGGATTCCAATGAGCAGTTCTTC; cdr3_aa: CATVVGDRDSNEQFF
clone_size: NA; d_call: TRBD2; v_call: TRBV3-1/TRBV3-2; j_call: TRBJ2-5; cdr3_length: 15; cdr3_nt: TGTGCCAGCAGCTTAGGGACTATATCCAAGAAGACCCAGTACTTC; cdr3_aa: CASSLGTISKKTQYF
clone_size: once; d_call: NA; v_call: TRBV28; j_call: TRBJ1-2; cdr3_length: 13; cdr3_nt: TGTGCCAGCAGTTTGACTGGGGGGGATGGCTACACCTTC; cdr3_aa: CASSLTGGDGYTF